These T cell receptor beta chains were read from a single sample in a study of prognosis after radiotherapy for stage I lung cancer. TCRdb independently ran MiXCR on the multiplex PCR reads; one entry per CDR3 protein. The table lists nearly 35,000 distinct CDR3 sequences, under 40% of them singletons, with over 15% in the top ten. The starting material was PBMCs, obtained before or after stereotactic body radiation therapy (not recorded which). The receptors shown here come from a donor aged 50 or older with non-small cell lung cancer. Each CDR3 is given with its conserved first and last residue. The D gene is left open where the match is weak. Size values are once, few and many counts, or a class for expanded clones, and some rows have none.

j_gene	abundance	d_gene	v_gene	CDR3nt	CDR3aa
TRBJ2-1	many	-	TRBV4-1	TGCGCCAGCAGCCAAGTAGTACAGCCTGAGCAGTTCTTC	CASSQVVQPEQFF
TRBJ2-2	many	TRBD1	TRBV2	TGTGCCAGCAGTCGGACAGGGGGACAGACCGGGGAGCTGTTTTTT	CASSRTGGQTGELFF
TRBJ2-1	many	-	TRBV9	TGTGCCAGCAGCGTAGCAGGGGACCCCTACAATGAGCAGTTCTTC	CASSVAGDPYNEQFF
TRBJ1-2	many	TRBD1	TRBV2	TGTGCCAGCAGACCGGGACAGTTTTATGGCTACACCTTC	CASRPGQFYGYTF
TRBJ1-2	medium-sized	TRBD1	TRBV20-1	TGCAGTGCTAGAGACCTGGACAGGGGTGATGGGGGCGGCTACACCTTC	CSARDLDRGDGGGYTF
TRBJ1-4	many	-	TRBV20-1	TGCAATGCTAGGTCGGTGGCCGACCAACTGTTTTTT	CNARSVADQLFF
TRBJ2-7	-	TRBD1	TRBV20-1	TGCAGTGCAAACGGGCCTGACAGGGGGGGCGAGCAGTACTTC	CSANGPDRGGEQYF
TRBJ2-7	-	TRBD1	TRBV12-3/TRBV12-4	TGTGCCAGCGGGTCACAGGGGTACTACGAGCAGTACTTC	CASGSQGYYEQYF
TRBJ1-3	many	-	TRBV6-5	TGTGCCAGCAGTTCCCGGGACCCGTTTTATAGAAACACCATATATTTT	CASSSRDPFYRNTIYF
TRBJ2-1	many	-	TRBV27	TGTGCCAGCAGTACACAGGGATATGAGCAGTTCTTC	CASSTQGYEQFF
TRBJ1-4	many	TRBD1	TRBV16	TGTGCCAGCAGCCAATCCCGACAGGGCGGCGAAAAACTGTTTTTT	CASSQSRQGGEKLFF
TRBJ2-5	many	TRBD2	TRBV25-1	TGTGCCAGCAGTTCTCCGACGGGCGGGGGGCCGCAAGAGACCCAGTACTTC	CASSSPTGGGPQETQYF
TRBJ2-5	-	TRBD1	TRBV5-5	TGTGCCAGCAGCTTGGAACCCCTGCGGGGACAGGGGGCCTGGGAGACCCAGTACTTC	CASSLEPLRGQGAWETQYF
TRBJ1-5	many	-	TRBV7-9	TGTGCCAGCAGCTTTTCGGCAGGGGATCAGCCCCAGCATTTT	CASSFSAGDQPQHF
TRBJ1-3	many	-	TRBV11-2	TGTGCCAGCAGCCAAGGGGGAAGGATAGGCAACACCATATATTTT	CASSQGGRIGNTIYF
TRBJ1-3	many	-	TRBV5-1	TGCGCCAGCAGCCTCGTCGGTACTCCCAGCTCTGGAAACACCATATATTTT	CASSLVGTPSSGNTIYF
TRBJ2-7	-	-	TRBV5-8	TGTGCCAGCAGCTATCAGGGGTCCTACGAGCAGTACTTC	CASSYQGSYEQYF
TRBJ1-3	many	-	TRBV19	TGTGCCAGTAGTACGCAGGGCGTCGGAAACACCATATATTTT	CASSTQGVGNTIYF
TRBJ1-2	-	TRBD1	TRBV12-3/TRBV12-4	TGTGCCAGCAGCGATCTCAAGAACAGGGGTAGCATAGAAGGCTACACCTTC	CASSDLKNRGSIEGYTF
TRBJ2-1	-	-	TRBV27	TGTGCCAGCATCTTGGACAGTAGGAGCTCCTACAATGAGCAGTTCTTC	CASILDSRSSYNEQFF